A selection of T cell receptor beta chains follows, all from one sample in a study of TIL therapy for anti-PD-1-resistant metastatic lung cancer. Measured with immunoSEQ multiplex PCR; TCRdb has only the in-frame clones, and not every one. The sample contains tens of thousands of clones, more than 75% of which appear only once. The material was blood, obtained at baseline. The receptors come from a person aged 25-79 years with non-small cell lung cancer. The CDR3 runs from the conserved cysteine through the conserved F or W. A D gene is named only where the DNA matches it firmly. Rows give clone size only sometimes, using once, few, many, or a class for an expanded clone.

size | J | D | V | CDR3 | DNA
few | TRBJ1-2 | TRBD1 | TRBV7-9 | CASSGTGRNYGYTF | TGTGCCAGCTCCGGGACAGGACGGAACTATGGCTACACCTTC
NA | TRBJ2-7 | TRBD2 | TRBV10-3 | CAIGAGGTYEQYF | TGTGCCATCGGAGCGGGGGGGACTTACGAGCAGTACTTC
NA | TRBJ2-7 | NA | TRBV19 | CASSGKGTYEQYF | TGTGCCAGTAGTGGGAAGGGCACCTACGAGCAGTACTTC
NA | TRBJ2-1 | TRBD2 | TRBV28 | CASSHGTSGGNEQFF | TGTGCCAGCAGTCACGGGACTAGCGGGGGAAATGAGCAGTTCTTC
NA | TRBJ2-3 | NA | TRBV30 | CAWSRLVRRDTQYF | TGTGCCTGGAGTAGGTTAGTCCGACGGGATACGCAGTATTTT
NA | TRBJ1-1 | NA | TRBV21-1 | CASSKGGGEFNTEAFF | TGTGCCAGCAGCAAAGGGGGGGGCGAATTTAACACTGAAGCTTTCTTT
NA | TRBJ1-2 | TRBD1 | TRBV5-1 | CASSVQGAPYGYTF | TGCGCCAGCAGCGTACAGGGGGCCCCCTATGGCTACACCTTC
NA | TRBJ2-5 | NA | TRBV19 | CASSRLASSGETQYF | TGTGCCAGTAGTAGGTTGGCGTCGAGCGGAGAGACCCAGTACTTC
NA | TRBJ1-1 | TRBD1 | TRBV6-5 | CASRTGQALNTEAFF | TGTGCCAGCAGGACGGGACAGGCTTTGAACACTGAAGCTTTCTTT
NA | TRBJ1-5 | NA | TRBV19 | CASSNLGAGNQPQHF | TGTGCCAGTAGTAACCTGGGGGCGGGCAATCAGCCCCAGCATTTT
NA | TRBJ1-1 | NA | TRBV19 | CASNPRMNTEAFF | TGTGCCAGTAACCCCAGAATGAACACTGAAGCTTTCTTT
NA | TRBJ2-7 | TRBD2 | TRBV5-1 | CASSLVVASGQGYEQYF | TGCGCCAGCAGCTTGGTGGTGGCTAGCGGGCAGGGCTACGAGCAGTACTTC
NA | TRBJ2-1 | TRBD1 | TRBV29-1 | CSGDRGYNEQFF | TGCAGCGGGGACAGGGGATACAATGAGCAGTTCTTC
NA | TRBJ2-1 | TRBD2 | TRBV27 | CASSAAPSGAFNEQFF | TGTGCCAGCAGTGCTGCCCCCAGCGGGGCCTTCAATGAGCAGTTCTTC
NA | TRBJ2-1 | NA | TRBV6-1 | CASSEEAFEQFF | TGTGCCAGCAGTGAAGAGGCCTTTGAGCAGTTCTTC
NA | TRBJ2-6 | NA | TRBV2 | CASSPADWGSGANVLTF | TGTGCCAGCTCCCCCGCGGACTGGGGCTCTGGGGCCAACGTCCTGACTTTC
NA | TRBJ2-7 | NA | TRBV6-5 | CASSYSLAHEQYF | TGTGCCAGCAGTTACTCCTTGGCCCACGAGCAGTACTTC
NA | TRBJ2-7 | NA | TRBV6-5 | CASSYSSYEQYF | TGTGCCAGCAGTTACTCCTCCTACGAGCAGTACTTC
NA | TRBJ2-1 | TRBD2 | TRBV2 | CANSGTSGTHSYNEQFF | TGTGCCAACAGTGGGACTAGCGGGACCCACTCCTACAATGAGCAGTTCTTC
NA | TRBJ2-1 | NA | TRBV7-3 | CASSSDVNEQFF | TGTGCCAGCAGCTCAGATGTCAATGAGCAGTTCTTC
NA | TRBJ2-3 | NA | TRBV6-5 | CASIPGLQEDTQYF | TGTGCCAGCATTCCGGGACTCCAAGAAGATACGCAGTATTTT
once | TRBJ1-2 | TRBD1 | TRBV28 | CASSSSGTGDNGYTF | TGTGCCAGCAGTTCCTCCGGGACAGGGGACAATGGCTACACCTTC
NA | TRBJ1-2 | NA | TRBV23-1 | CASHVKGICGYTF | TGCGCCAGCCACGTTAAGGGTATATGTGGCTACACCTTC
NA | TRBJ1-6 | TRBD1 | TRBV6-6 | CASSRQGGRSPLHF | TGTGCCAGCAGTAGACAGGGGGGGCGGTCACCCCTCCACTTT
NA | TRBJ1-2 | NA | TRBV27 | CASKLMAGGLSGYTF | TGTGCCAGCAAACTCATGGCGGGGGGGCTCTCGGGCTACACCTTC
NA | TRBJ2-5 | TRBD1 | TRBV6-5 | CASSYFDRDGETQYF | TGTGCCAGCAGTTACTTCGACAGGGATGGCGAGACCCAGTACTTC
NA | TRBJ1-4 | TRBD1 | TRBV28 | CASRMTEGAPNEKLFF | TGTGCCAGCAGGATGACCGAGGGGGCGCCTAATGAAAAACTGTTTTTT
NA | TRBJ1-6 | NA | TRBV11-1 | CASSFSGSNSPLHF | TGTGCCAGCAGCTTTTCAGGGAGTAATTCACCCCTCCACTTT
NA | TRBJ2-2 | TRBD1 | TRBV19 | CASSIGTGAYTGELFF | TGTGCCAGTAGTATAGGGACAGGCGCCTACACCGGGGAGCTGTTTTTT
NA | TRBJ2-4 | TRBD1 | TRBV19 | CASSMFGTGVSIQYF | TGTGCCAGTAGTATGTTCGGGACAGGAGTAAGCATTCAGTACTTC
once | TRBJ2-7 | NA | TRBV30 | CAWTTDSQPSYEQYF | TGTGCCTGGACAACGGACAGCCAACCCTCCTACGAGCAGTACTTC
NA | TRBJ2-3 | TRBD2 | TRBV6-1 | CASSEPSGGAGTQYF | TGTGCCAGCAGTGAACCTAGCGGGGGGGCGGGTACGCAGTATTTT
NA | TRBJ2-7 | TRBD1 | TRBV19 | CASSTPGQAQYF | TGTGCCAGTAGTACCCCGGGACAGGCGCAGTACTTC
few | TRBJ1-1 | NA | TRBV3-1/TRBV3-2 | CASSQARDTEAFF | TGTGCCAGCAGCCAAGCTCGAGACACTGAAGCTTTCTTT
NA | TRBJ2-3 | TRBD2 | TRBV2 | CASSEWGSGGMGDTQYF | TGTGCCAGCAGTGAATGGGGTAGCGGGGGGATGGGAGATACGCAGTATTTT
NA | TRBJ1-5 | NA | TRBV7-8 | CASSPGGWAQPQHF | TGTGCCAGCAGCCCCGGCGGTTGGGCCCAGCCCCAGCATTTT
NA | TRBJ2-1 | NA | TRBV27 | CASSLVLGEQFF | TGTGCCAGCAGTTTAGTCCTGGGCGAGCAGTTCTTC
once | TRBJ1-5 | TRBD1 | TRBV4-1 | CASSQAPGQGGTQHF | TGCGCCAGCAGCCAGGCCCCGGGACAGGGCGGCACCCAGCATTTT